These 24 T cell receptor beta chains were sequenced from one sample in a study of human CD8 memory T cell subsets. TCR beta libraries were made by UMI-labeled 5' RACE. Reanalyzing the 5' RACE reads, TCRdb keeps one entry per CDR3 protein, without DNA. The clone table shows 5,000 to 8,000 distinct CDR3 sequences, with the ten largest holding 35% to 40%. Material for sequencing was CD8+ effector memory T cells (TEM) sorted from PBMCs. The subset was: effector memory CD8 T cells, CCR7- CD45RO+ CD95+. Receptors were obtained from a human donor in good health.

This chain joins TRBV24-1 and TRBJ1-5; no DNA is available, so the TRBD1 call from TCRdb remains unchecked. The CDR3 is 16 amino acids. Germline CDR1 and CDR2: KGHDR and SFDVKD. The CDR3 region is CATSELPGQGHQPQHF.

This clonotype counts as medium-sized (0.01 to 0.1%) by frequency. This chain connects TRBV4-1 to TRBJ1-1. The germline gives CDR1 MGHRA, CDR2 YSYEKL. CDR3 length: 11 amino acids. Here the CDR3 reads CASATNTEAFF.

By frequency, this clonotype is medium-sized (0.01 to 0.1%). J is TRBJ2-5 and V is TRBV7-8; TCRdb's D gene call, TRBD2, goes unchecked for lack of DNA. The germline V gene has CDR1 SGHVS and CDR2 FQNEAQ. The CDR3 runs to 15 residues. CDR3: CASSLSRAGQETQYF.

The V gene is TRBV20-1, the J gene TRBJ2-7; TCRdb calls TRBD1, which cannot be checked without DNA. The CDR3 covers 15 residues. Looked up from germline, CDR1 is DFQATT and CDR2 is SNEGSKA (reference sequence). The CDR3 region is CSATDRGPEINEQYF.

This chain links TRBV7-9 with TRBJ2-1; TCRdb outputs TRBD1, but without DNA this stays unchecked. Germline V gene lookup returns CDR1 SEHNR and CDR2 FQNEAQ (reference sequence). The CDR3 totals 14 residues. The CDR3 loop is CASSFSGGYNEQFF. The whole variable domain, remainder taken from reference TRBV7-9 and TRBJ2-1, is DTGVSQNPRHKITKRGQNVTFRCDPISEHNRLYWYRQTLGQGPEFLTYFQNEAQLEKSRLLSDRFSAERPKGSFSTLEIQRTEQGDSAMYLCASSFSGGYNEQFFGPGTRLTVL.

Frequency places this clonotype as medium-sized. The chain employs TRBV4-1 and TRBJ2-1. CDR1 is MGHRA and CDR2 is YSYEKL in the germline V gene. There are 11 residues in the CDR3. CDR3 protein: CASSQGVEQFF.

The genes are TRBV25-1 and TRBJ1-1; TCRdb's D gene call, TRBD1, goes unchecked for lack of DNA. Germline CDR1 reads MGHDK; CDR2 reads SYGVNS. There are 15 residues in the CDR3. The CDR3 spells CASSGTDKTRTEAFF.

The chain combines TRBV20-1 with TRBJ1-5. The CDR3 covers 15 residues. Germline loops: CDR1 DFQATT, CDR2 SNEGSKA (reference sequence). CDR3 protein: CSARDRGLEGQPQHF.

The chain uses TRBV5-4 and TRBJ2-3; absent DNA, TCRdb's TRBD2 call cannot be checked. The CDR3 sequence is 15 residues long. Germline CDR1 and CDR2: SGHNT and YYREEE (reference sequence). CDR3 sequence: CASGILAGASDTQYF.

In terms of frequency, this clonotype is medium-sized. This chain links TRBV9 with TRBJ2-1; TCRdb lists TRBD2, though no DNA is available to test this call. CDR1 SGDLS and CDR2 YYNGEE come from the germline V gene. The CDR3 sequence is 14 residues long. CDR3 amino acids: CASSVGGAYNEQFF.

The chain links TRBV13 to TRBJ2-7; with no DNA, the TCRdb D assignment of TRBD1 cannot be verified. The CDR3 sequence is 14 residues long. Germline V CDR1 and CDR2: PRHDT, FYEKMQ (reference sequence). The CDR3 loop is CASSPTARVHEQYF. Together with reference TRBV13 and TRBJ2-7, the CDR3 gives the full variable domain: AAGVIQSPRHLIKEKRETATLKCYPIPRHDTVYWYQQGPGQDPQFLISFYEKMQSDKGSIPDRFSAQQFSDYHSELNMSSLELGDSALYFCASSPTARVHEQYFGPGTRLTVT.

V gene TRBV3-1 combines with J gene TRBJ2-7. Germline CDR1 and CDR2: LGHDT and YNNKEL (reference sequence). The CDR3 is made up of 15 amino acids. Here the CDR3 reads CASSQVPETSYEQYF.

V is TRBV19 and J is TRBJ2-1; TCRdb indicates TRBD1, and absent DNA this call remains unverified. Germline values: CDR1 LNHDA, CDR2 SQIVND (reference sequence). The CDR3 covers 13 residues. CDR3 sequence reads: CASSQGKYNEQFF.

The chain carries TRBV19 and TRBJ2-2. The germline CDR1 and CDR2 sequences are LNHDA and SQIVND (reference sequence). This CDR3 region has 14 residues. The CDR3 spells CASLTLRGTGELFF.

J is TRBJ1-1 and V is TRBV4-1; without DNA, the TCRdb call of TRBD1 cannot be checked. Germline CDR1 reads MGHRA; CDR2 reads YSYEKL. The CDR3 length is 15 residues. The CDR3 is CASRKETQGGTEAFF.

The chain carries TRBV30 and TRBJ2-2; TCRdb gives TRBD1 as the D gene, but with no DNA this cannot be confirmed. CDR3 length: 15 residues. Germline-derived CDR1 and CDR2 are GTSNPN and SVGIG (reference sequence). CDR3 amino acids: CAWYSSTDNTGELFF.

By frequency, this clonotype registers medium-sized. This rearrangement joins TRBV20-1 to TRBJ2-7; TCRdb names TRBD1, which stays unverified in the absence of DNA. Germline V CDR1 and CDR2: DFQATT, SNEGSKA (reference sequence). The CDR3 spans 14 residues. The CDR3 is CSATAGQGTYEQYF.

The J gene is TRBJ2-7, the V gene TRBV2. Germline-derived CDR1 and CDR2 are SNHLY and FYNNEI. The CDR3 sequence is 12 residues long. The CDR3 region is CASSEGWDEQYF.

By frequency, this clonotype registers medium-sized (0.01 to 0.1%). The chain links TRBV6-2 or TRBV6-3 to TRBJ1-5. The germline V gene has CDR1 MNHEY and CDR2 SVGEGT. The CDR3 extends over 15 amino acids. The CDR3 loop reads CASSWSPDSNQPQHF.

The rearrangement joins TRBV2 to TRBJ2-7; TCRdb's D gene call, TRBD2, goes unchecked for lack of DNA. The CDR3 spans 17 residues. The germline V gene has CDR1 SNHLY and CDR2 FYNNEI. The CDR3 spells CASSWGRGQAPLYEQYF.

V gene TRBV27 combines with J gene TRBJ2-7; there is no DNA to check the TCRdb D call of TRBD1. Germline V CDR1 and CDR2: MNHEY, SMNVEV (reference sequence). There are 17 residues in the CDR3. CDR3: CASSYQTPALTGYEQYF.

V and J are TRBV4-3 and TRBJ2-2; the D gene TCRdb calls, TRBD1, cannot be checked with no DNA. From germline, CDR1 is LGHNA and CDR2 YSLEER. CDR3 length: 17 amino acids. The CDR3 reads CASSQRSGPPHPGELFF.

This clonotype registers medium-sized (0.01 to 0.1%) by frequency. This chain links TRBV20-1 with TRBJ2-5; TCRdb gives TRBD1 as the D gene, but with no DNA this cannot be confirmed. The CDR3 runs to 16 residues. Germline CDR1 reads DFQATT; CDR2 reads SNEGSKA (reference sequence). Here the CDR3 reads CSARASETTEQETQYF.

The chain uses TRBV3-1 and TRBJ2-1; no DNA is available, so the TRBD2 call from TCRdb remains unchecked. The CDR3 extends over 18 amino acids. Germline V gene sequence: CDR1 LGHDT, CDR2 YNNKEL (reference sequence). CDR3 residues: CASSQGWNPGGRYNEQFF.